The clone carrying this TCR beta chain has just a few counts. Its antigen is unknown. These data come from a study of beta chain features in type 1 diabetes. Study details: All of the samples together had 85 million to 130 million sorted cells examined.

Germline lookup yields CDR1 KGHSH and CDR2 LQKENI. This CDR3 is 13 amino acids long. Trimming removed 6 bases at V and 7 bases at J, with 13 bases between. Expressed TCRB transcripts were sequenced, since all the RNA that had been isolated was reverse transcribed. Assay used: immunoSEQ multiplex PCR; TCRdb lists only in-frame clones, some missing. The table has 900,000 or so clones, 15% to 20% seen once; the top ten hold 0.02% to 0.025%. General study points: Junctions at VDJ sites from type 1 diabetes patients had fewer insertions and more deletions. It was among patients, rather than healthy donors, that naive, central memory and Treg TCRB repertoires appeared more similar.

Material for sequencing was naive CD4+ T cells from blood. The rearrangement uses TRBV18 and TRBJ2-1, with D unclear. The clonotype was recovered from a woman aged 18-29 years in good health. DNA for the CDR3: TGTGCCAGCTCCGACACCAGAGAGAATGAGCAGTTCTTC. It is translated as CASSDTRENEQFF.